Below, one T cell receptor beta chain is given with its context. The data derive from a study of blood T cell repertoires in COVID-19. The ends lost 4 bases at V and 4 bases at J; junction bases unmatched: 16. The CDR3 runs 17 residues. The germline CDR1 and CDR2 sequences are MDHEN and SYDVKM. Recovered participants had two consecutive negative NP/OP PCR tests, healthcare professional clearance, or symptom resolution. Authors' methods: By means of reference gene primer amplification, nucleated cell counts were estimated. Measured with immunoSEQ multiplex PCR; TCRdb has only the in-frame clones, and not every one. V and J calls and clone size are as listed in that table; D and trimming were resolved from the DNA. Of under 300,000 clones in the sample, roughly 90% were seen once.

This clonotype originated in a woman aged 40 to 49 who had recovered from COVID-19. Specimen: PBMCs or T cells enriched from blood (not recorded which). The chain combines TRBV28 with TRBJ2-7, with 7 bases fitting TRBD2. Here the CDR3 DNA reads TGTGCCAGCAGTTCACCGATGGGTTCCGGGAGGCGTTACGAGCAGTACTTC. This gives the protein CASSSPMGSGRRYEQYF. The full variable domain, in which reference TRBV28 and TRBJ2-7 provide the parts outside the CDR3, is DVKVTQSSRYLVKRTGEKVFLECVQDMDHENMFWYRQDPGLGLRLIYFSYDVKMKEKGDIPEGYSVSREKKERFSLILESASTNQTSMYLCASSSPMGSGRRYEQYFGPGTRLTVT.